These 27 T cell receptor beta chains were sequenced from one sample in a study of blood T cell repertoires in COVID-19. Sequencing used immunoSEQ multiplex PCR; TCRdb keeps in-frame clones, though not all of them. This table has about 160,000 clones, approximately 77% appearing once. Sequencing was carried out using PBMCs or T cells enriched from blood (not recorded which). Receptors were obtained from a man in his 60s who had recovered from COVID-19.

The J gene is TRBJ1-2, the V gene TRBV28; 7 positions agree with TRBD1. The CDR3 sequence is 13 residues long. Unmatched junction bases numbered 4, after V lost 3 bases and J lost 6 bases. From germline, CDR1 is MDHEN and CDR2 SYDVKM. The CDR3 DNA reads TGTGCCAGCAGTTTCTTGCAGGGGGATGGCTACACCTTC. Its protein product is CASSFLQGDGYTF.

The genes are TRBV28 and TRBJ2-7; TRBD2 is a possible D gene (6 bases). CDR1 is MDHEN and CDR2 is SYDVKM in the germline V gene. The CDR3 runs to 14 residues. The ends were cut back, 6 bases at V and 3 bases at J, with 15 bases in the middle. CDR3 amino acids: CASSTGTLLYEQYF. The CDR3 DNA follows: TGTGCCAGCAGCACCGGGACTCTACTCTACGAGCAGTACTTC.

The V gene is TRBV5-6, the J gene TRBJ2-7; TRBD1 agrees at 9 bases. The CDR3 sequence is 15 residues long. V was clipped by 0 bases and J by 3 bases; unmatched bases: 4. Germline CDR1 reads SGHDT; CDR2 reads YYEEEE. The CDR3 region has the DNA TGTGCCAGCAGCTTGGTTGACAGGGGGGTCTACGAGCAGTACTTC. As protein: CASSLVDRGVYEQYF.

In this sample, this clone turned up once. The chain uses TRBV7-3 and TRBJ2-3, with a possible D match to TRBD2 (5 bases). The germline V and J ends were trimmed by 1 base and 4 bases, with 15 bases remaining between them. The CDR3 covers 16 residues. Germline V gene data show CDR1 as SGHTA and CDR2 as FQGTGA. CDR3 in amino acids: CASSLSRGIGADTQYF. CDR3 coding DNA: TGTGCCAGCAGCTTAAGTCGGGGTATTGGGGCAGATACGCAGTATTTT.

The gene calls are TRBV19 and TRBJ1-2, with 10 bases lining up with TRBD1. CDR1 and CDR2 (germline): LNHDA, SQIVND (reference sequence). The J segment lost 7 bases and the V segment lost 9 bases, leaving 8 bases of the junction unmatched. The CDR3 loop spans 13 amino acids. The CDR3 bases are TGTGCCAGCGCCGGGACAGGGGACGGTGGCTACACCTTC. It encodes CASAGTGDGGYTF.

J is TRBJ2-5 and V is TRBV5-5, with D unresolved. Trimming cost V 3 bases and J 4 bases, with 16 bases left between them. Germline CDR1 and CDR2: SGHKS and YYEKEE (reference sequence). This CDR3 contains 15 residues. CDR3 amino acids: CASSSPRLARETQYF. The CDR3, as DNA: TGTGCCAGCAGCTCACCGCGGTTGGCGCGAGAGACCCAGTACTTC.

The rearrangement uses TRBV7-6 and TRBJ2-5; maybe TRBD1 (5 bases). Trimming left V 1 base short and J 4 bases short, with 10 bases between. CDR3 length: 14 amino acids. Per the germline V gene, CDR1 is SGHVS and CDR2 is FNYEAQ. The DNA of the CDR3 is TGTGCCAGCAGCTTAGGTTCAGGGTCAGAGACCCAGTACTTC. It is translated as CASSLGSGSETQYF.

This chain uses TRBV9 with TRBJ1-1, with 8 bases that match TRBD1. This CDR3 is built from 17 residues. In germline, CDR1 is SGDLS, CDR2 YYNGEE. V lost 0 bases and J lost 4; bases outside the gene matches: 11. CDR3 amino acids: CASSVATSGQGSTEAFF. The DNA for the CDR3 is TGTGCCAGCAGCGTAGCTACAAGTGGACAGGGAAGCACTGAAGCTTTCTTT.

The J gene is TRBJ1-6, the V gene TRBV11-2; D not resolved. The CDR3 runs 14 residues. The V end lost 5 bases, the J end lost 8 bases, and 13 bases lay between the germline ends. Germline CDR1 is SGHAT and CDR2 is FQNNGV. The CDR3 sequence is CASSQTSLDSPLHF. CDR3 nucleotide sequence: TGTGCCAGCAGCCAGACATCTCTTGATTCACCCCTCCACTTT. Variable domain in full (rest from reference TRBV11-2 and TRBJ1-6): EAGVAQSPRYKIIEKRQSVAFWCNPISGHATLYWYQQILGQGPKLLIQFQNNGVVDDSQLPKDRFSAERLKGVDSTLKIQPAKLEDSAVYLCASSQTSLDSPLHFGNGTRLTVT.

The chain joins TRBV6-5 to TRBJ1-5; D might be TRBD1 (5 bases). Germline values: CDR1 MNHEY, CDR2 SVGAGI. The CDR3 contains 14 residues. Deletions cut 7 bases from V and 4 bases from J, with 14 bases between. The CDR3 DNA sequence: TGTGCCAGCACTCGGGGGGATCCTAATCAGCCCCAGCATTTT. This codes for CASTRGDPNQPQHF.

Here the CDR3 DNA reads TGTGCCAGCAGCTTAGGGGGCCCGAGCTCCTACAATGAGCAGTTCTTC. Translated: CASSLGGPSSYNEQFF. This chain joins TRBV11-2 and TRBJ2-1; possibly TRBD1 for D (5 bases). This CDR3 comprises 16 residues. Trimming took off 1 base at V and 0 bases at J, with 10 bases between the two ends. In germline, CDR1 is SGHAT, CDR2 FQNNGV.

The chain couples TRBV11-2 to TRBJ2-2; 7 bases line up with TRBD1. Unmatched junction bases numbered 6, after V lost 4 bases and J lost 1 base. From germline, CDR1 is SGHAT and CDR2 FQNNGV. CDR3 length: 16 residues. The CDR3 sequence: CASSSRTGGNTGELFF. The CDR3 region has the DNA TGTGCCAGCAGCTCGCGGACAGGAGGGAACACCGGGGAGCTGTTTTTT.

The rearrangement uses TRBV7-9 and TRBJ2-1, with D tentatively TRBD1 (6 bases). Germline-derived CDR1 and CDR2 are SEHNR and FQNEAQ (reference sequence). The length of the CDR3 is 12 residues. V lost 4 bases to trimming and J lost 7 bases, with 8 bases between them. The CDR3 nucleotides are TGTGCCAGCAGCTCTCAGGGGAATGAGCAGTTCTTC. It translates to CASSSQGNEQFF.

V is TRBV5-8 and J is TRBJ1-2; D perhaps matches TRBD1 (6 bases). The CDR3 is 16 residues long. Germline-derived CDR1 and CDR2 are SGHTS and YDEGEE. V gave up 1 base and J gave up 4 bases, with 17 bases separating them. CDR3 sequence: CASSLTGGRIGYGYTF. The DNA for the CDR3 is TGTGCCAGCAGCTTGACCGGGGGGCGCATAGGCTATGGCTACACCTTC.

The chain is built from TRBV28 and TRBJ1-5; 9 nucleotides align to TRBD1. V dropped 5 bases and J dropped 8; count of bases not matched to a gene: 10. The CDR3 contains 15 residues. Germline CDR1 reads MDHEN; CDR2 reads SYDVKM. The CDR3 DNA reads TGTGCCAGCAGTACAGGGACAGGGCACGGGGAGCCCCAGCATTTT. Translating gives CASSTGTGHGEPQHF. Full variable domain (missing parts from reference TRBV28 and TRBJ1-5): DVKVTQSSRYLVKRTGEKVFLECVQDMDHENMFWYRQDPGLGLRLIYFSYDVKMKEKGDIPEGYSVSREKKERFSLILESASTNQTSMYLCASSTGTGHGEPQHFGDGTRLSIL.

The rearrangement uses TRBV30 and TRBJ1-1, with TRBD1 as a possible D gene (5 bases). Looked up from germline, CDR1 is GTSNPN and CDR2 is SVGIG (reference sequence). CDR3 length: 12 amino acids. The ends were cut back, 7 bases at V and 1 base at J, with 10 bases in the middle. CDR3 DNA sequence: TGTGCCTTCATAGACAGGAACACTGAAGCTTTCTTT. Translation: CAFIDRNTEAFF.

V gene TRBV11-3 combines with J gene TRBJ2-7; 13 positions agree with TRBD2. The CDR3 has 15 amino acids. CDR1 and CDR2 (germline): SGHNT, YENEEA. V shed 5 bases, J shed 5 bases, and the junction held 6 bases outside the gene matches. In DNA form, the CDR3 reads TGTGCCAGCAGCCCTGGGACTAGCGGGATCAACGAGCAGTACTTC. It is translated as CASSPGTSGINEQYF.

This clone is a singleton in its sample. The CDR3 coding sequence is TGCGCCAGCAGCTTGGTGCGGCCGGGATGGGAGACCCAGTACTTC. It encodes CASSLVRPGWETQYF. The rearrangement links TRBV5-1 to TRBJ2-5, with D tentatively TRBD2 (5 bases). V lost 0 bases to trimming and J lost 5 bases, with 14 bases between them. In germline, CDR1 is SGHRS, CDR2 YFSETQ. The CDR3 spans 15 residues.

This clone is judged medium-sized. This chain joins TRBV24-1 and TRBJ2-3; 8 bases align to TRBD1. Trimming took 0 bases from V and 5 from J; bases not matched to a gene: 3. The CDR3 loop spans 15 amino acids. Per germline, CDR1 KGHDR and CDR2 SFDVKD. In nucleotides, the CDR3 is TGTGCCACCAGTGATTTGGAGACAGGGGTAGATACGCAGTATTTT. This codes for CATSDLETGVDTQYF.

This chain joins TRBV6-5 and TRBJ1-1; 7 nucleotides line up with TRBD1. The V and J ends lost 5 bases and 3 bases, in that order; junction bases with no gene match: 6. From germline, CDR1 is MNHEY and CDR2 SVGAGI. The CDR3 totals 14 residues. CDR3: CASSPDRRDTEAFF. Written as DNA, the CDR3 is TGTGCCAGCAGTCCGGACAGGAGGGACACTGAAGCTTTCTTT.

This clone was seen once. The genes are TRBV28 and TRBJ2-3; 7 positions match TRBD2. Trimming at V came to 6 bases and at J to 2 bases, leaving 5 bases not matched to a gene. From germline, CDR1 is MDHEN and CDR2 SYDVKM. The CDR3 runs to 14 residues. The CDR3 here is CASRFGGITDTQYF. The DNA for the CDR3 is TGTGCCAGCAGATTCGGGGGGATCACAGATACGCAGTATTTT.

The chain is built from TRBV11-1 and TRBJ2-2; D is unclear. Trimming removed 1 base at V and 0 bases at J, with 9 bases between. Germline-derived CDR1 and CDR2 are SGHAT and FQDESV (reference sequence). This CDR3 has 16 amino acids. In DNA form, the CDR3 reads TGTGCCAGCAGCTTAGTGGCCCAGACGAACACCGGGGAGCTGTTTTTT. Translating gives CASSLVAQTNTGELFF.

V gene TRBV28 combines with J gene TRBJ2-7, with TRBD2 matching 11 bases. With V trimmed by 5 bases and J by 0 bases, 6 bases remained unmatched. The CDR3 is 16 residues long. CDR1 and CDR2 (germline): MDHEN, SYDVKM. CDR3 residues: CASSALAGAVSYEQYF. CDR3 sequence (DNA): TGTGCCAGCAGTGCACTAGCGGGAGCTGTCTCCTACGAGCAGTACTTC.

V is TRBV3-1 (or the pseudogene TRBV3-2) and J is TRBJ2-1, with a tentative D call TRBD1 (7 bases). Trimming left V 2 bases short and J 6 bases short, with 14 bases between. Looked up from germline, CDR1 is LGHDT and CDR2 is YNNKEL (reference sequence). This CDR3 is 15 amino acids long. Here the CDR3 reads CASSQHAQGGNEQFF. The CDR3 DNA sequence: TGTGCCAGCAGCCAACATGCGCAGGGGGGCAATGAGCAGTTCTTC.

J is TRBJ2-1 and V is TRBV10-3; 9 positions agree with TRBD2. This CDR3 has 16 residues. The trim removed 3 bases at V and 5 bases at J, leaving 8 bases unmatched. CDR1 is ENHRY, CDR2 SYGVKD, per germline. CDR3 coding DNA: TGTGCCATCAGTGATCTCGGTGTAGCGGGAGACAATGAGCAGTTCTTC. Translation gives CAISDLGVAGDNEQFF.

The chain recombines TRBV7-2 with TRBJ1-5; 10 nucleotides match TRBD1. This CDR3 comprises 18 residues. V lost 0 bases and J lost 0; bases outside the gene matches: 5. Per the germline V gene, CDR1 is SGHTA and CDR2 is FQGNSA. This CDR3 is CASSLAWTGGYSNQPQHF. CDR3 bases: TGTGCCAGCAGCTTAGCTTGGACAGGGGGTTATAGCAATCAGCCCCAGCATTTT.

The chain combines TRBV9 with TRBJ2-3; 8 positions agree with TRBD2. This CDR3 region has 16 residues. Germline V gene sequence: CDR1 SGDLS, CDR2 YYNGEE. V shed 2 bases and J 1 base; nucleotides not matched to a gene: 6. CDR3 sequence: CASSVSGGAGTDTQYF. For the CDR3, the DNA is TGTGCCAGCAGCGTTTCCGGGGGGGCCGGCACAGATACGCAGTATTTT.